This T cell receptor (beta chain) derives from a study of blood T cell repertoires in COVID-19 (dated by TCRdb to between 2020 and 2021). The study in broad terms: The collaborator samples originated in the United States, Italy and Spain and spanned the acute and convalescent phases of COVID-19. The material from the prospective study consisted of cDNA or gDNA derived from T cells, B-cell-depleted T cells, or PBMCs. Subjects who had been exposed to COVID-19, were actively infected with it, or had recovered from it provided the deeply sampled blood TCRbeta repertoires that made up the dataset. The repertoires were made available in a free public database intended to serve as a resource for research on the immune response to SARS-CoV-2. The samples were drawn from the first 160 participants of the ongoing ImmuneRACE study and from under 1,500 subjects provided by 6 global collaborators. The sample metadata nearly always contained a de-identified subject ID, COVID-19 status, age in years and sex. Where available, HLA class I and class II types were obtained from metadata supplied by the sample provider rather than from assay-based typing. The full study reports these points: Clinical and demographic metadata were provided uncurated, with the amount varying by source and participant.

Participants in the prospective study were aged 18 to 89 years, lived in some 24 United States geographic areas, and enrolled through a virtual design. In the prospective study, participants were assigned to cohorts based on the clinical history participants reported in a screening survey and a study questionnaire. Recovered participants in ImmuneRACE Cohort 3 were defined by two consecutive negative NP/OP PCR tests, clearance by a healthcare professional, or resolution of symptoms. In the prospective study, whole blood, serum and a nasopharyngeal or oropharyngeal swab were collected from each participant by mobile phlebotomists. Over an approximately 2-month period, participants in the prospective study had the option of providing additional blood draws and questionnaires. Before DNA extraction, prospective study blood samples were shipped either frozen or at room temperature. From its cysteine to its phenylalanine, the CDR3 spans 15 amino acids. The read is trimmed to its CDR3 DNA, 45 bases read in frame from base 1. V loses 1 base, J loses 0 bases, and the germline ends lie 7 bases apart. CDR1 and CDR2, looked up from the germline V gene (reference sequence), are SGHNT and YYREEE.

The immunoSEQ Assay, a bias-controlled multiplex PCR, was used to amplify TCRbeta CDR3 regions from genomic DNA. As for the original processing: Within the assay, amplification of reference gene primers was used to estimate how many nucleated cells each sample contained. Sequence reads were collapsed and filtered to measure the absolute abundance of every unique TCRbeta CDR3 rearrangement. For each sample, productive Simpson clonality was calculated as the square root of Simpson's diversity index over productive rearrangements. Not all clones reach the TCRdb copy of this immuneACCESS table, which keeps in-frame sequences only. Checked studies attribute under half of the gap to unresolved V genes and leave the rest unexplained. The DNA gave D and trimming, while V, J and clone size come from that table. This sample holds 250,000 or so clones; around 82% were observed only once. The ten largest make up roughly 3.2% of the sample.

With regard to this clone: Its antigen is still unknown. Base qualities are not recorded, but no much larger clone differs from it by a single base.

The chain links TRBV5-4 with TRBJ2-2; the D segment cannot be called with confidence. The TCR sequence derives from a man between 50 and 59 years old who had recovered from COVID-19. The sample consisted of PBMCs or T cells enriched from blood (not recorded which). The CDR3 here reads CASSLSLANTGELFF. The DNA is TGTGCCAGCAGCTTGTCTCTTGCGAACACCGGGGAGCTGTTTTTT.